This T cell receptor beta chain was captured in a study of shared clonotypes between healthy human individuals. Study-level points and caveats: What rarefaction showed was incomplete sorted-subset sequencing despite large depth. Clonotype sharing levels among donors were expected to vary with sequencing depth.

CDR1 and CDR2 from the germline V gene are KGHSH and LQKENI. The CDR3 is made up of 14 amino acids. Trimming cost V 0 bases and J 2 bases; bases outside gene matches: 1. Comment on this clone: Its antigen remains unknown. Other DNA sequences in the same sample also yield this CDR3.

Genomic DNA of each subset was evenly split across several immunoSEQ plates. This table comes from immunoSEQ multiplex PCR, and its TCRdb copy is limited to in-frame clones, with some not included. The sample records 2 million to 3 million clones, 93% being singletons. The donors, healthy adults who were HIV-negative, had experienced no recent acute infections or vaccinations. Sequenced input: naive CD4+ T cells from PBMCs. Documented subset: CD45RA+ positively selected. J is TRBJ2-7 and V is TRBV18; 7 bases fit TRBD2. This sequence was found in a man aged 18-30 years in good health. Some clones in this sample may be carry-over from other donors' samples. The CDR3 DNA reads TGTGCCAGCTCACCACCCGGACTAGCCTACGAGCAGTACTTC. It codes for CASSPPGLAYEQYF.